Listed below are T cell receptor beta chains from one sample, sequenced in a study of CD8 T cells in ankylosing spondylitis. MiXCR was run by TCRdb on the 5' RACE reads, yielding one entry per CDR3 protein. The sample has 350,000 or so distinct CDR3 sequences, 7.5% to 9% seen once. Material for sequencing was blood, either unsorted or a sorted T cell fraction (not recorded which). These receptors came from a male donor with ankylosing spondylitis. Each CDR3 is given with its conserved first and last residue. A D gene is named only where the DNA matches it firmly. Clone size, where shown, is once, few, many, or a class for clones that have expanded.

cdr3_nt: TGTGCCAGCAGCTTGGTTGGGGTCGAGGGATTGAACACTGAAGCTTTCTTT
cdr3_aa: CASSLVGVEGLNTEAFF
v_call: TRBV5-6
j_call: TRBJ1-1
clone_size: .
d_call: .

cdr3_nt: TGCGCCAGCAGCCAGACAGGGCGGACCGAAGAGACCCAGTACTTC
cdr3_aa: CASSQTGRTEETQYF
v_call: TRBV4-3
j_call: TRBJ2-5
clone_size: few
d_call: TRBD1

cdr3_nt: TGTGCCAGCAGTTTCCTAGGCCTGGGCACAGATACGCAGTATTTT
cdr3_aa: CASSFLGLGTDTQYF
v_call: TRBV27
j_call: TRBJ2-3
clone_size: few
d_call: .

cdr3_nt: TGTGCCAGCAGTCAACCTAGCGGGAGCGCAGATACGCAGTATTTT
cdr3_aa: CASSQPSGSADTQYF
v_call: TRBV27
j_call: TRBJ2-3
clone_size: .
d_call: TRBD2

cdr3_nt: TGTGCCAGCAGCCGAGGACTAATGGTCTCGACCGAGCAGTACTTC
cdr3_aa: CASSRGLMVSTEQYF
v_call: TRBV5-5
j_call: TRBJ2-7
clone_size: .
d_call: .

cdr3_nt: TGCAGTGCTAGAGATATACAGGGGGGGATGGTCAACAATCAGCCCCAGCATTTT
cdr3_aa: CSARDIQGGMVNNQPQHF
v_call: TRBV20-1
j_call: TRBJ1-5
clone_size: few
d_call: TRBD1

cdr3_nt: TGCGCCAGCAGCCAGGAGAACCCCTACAATGAGCAGTTCTTC
cdr3_aa: CASSQENPYNEQFF
v_call: TRBV5-1
j_call: TRBJ2-1
clone_size: .
d_call: .

cdr3_nt: TGTGCCAGCAGTCCTGTCCCCCAAGAGACCCAGTACTTC
cdr3_aa: CASSPVPQETQYF
v_call: TRBV7-3
j_call: TRBJ2-5
clone_size: few
d_call: .

cdr3_nt: TGTGCCATCAGCTCAAAGGGAGCAACCGGGGAGCTGTTTTTT
cdr3_aa: CAISSKGATGELFF
v_call: TRBV10-3
j_call: TRBJ2-2
clone_size: few
d_call: .

cdr3_nt: TGCAGTGCTAGAATTAGGATCACTGAAGCTTTCTTT
cdr3_aa: CSARIRITEAFF
v_call: TRBV20-1
j_call: TRBJ1-1
clone_size: few
d_call: .

cdr3_nt: TGTGCTACACTATCAGAATGGGCGGCTGAAGCTTTCTTT
cdr3_aa: CATLSEWAAEAFF
v_call: TRBV6-1
j_call: TRBJ1-1
clone_size: .
d_call: .

cdr3_nt: TGTGCCAGCAGTGGTGGGGGCAGGGGGCATCAGCCCCAGCATTTT
cdr3_aa: CASSGGGRGHQPQHF
v_call: TRBV6-1
j_call: TRBJ1-5
clone_size: few
d_call: TRBD1

cdr3_nt: TGTGCCAGCAGCCTTAGGGGGAGAACGGAGACCCAGTACTTC
cdr3_aa: CASSLRGRTETQYF
v_call: TRBV7-2
j_call: TRBJ2-5
clone_size: .
d_call: .

cdr3_nt: TGCAGTGCTACCCAGACAGGGTACCCAAATGAGCAGTTCTTC
cdr3_aa: CSATQTGYPNEQFF
v_call: TRBV20-1
j_call: TRBJ2-1
clone_size: .
d_call: TRBD1

cdr3_nt: TGTGCCAGCAGTGAATGGTTACGCGGGAGCAATGAGCAGTTCTTC
cdr3_aa: CASSEWLRGSNEQFF
v_call: TRBV2
j_call: TRBJ2-1
clone_size: many
d_call: TRBD2

cdr3_nt: TGTGCCAGCAGTTACTCGTCGCAGGGTTATATGAACACTGAAGCTTTCTTT
cdr3_aa: CASSYSSQGYMNTEAFF
v_call: TRBV6-5
j_call: TRBJ1-1
clone_size: few
d_call: .

cdr3_nt: TGTGCCAGCAGTTTGGCAACTACCTACAATGAGCAGTTCTTC
cdr3_aa: CASSLATTYNEQFF
v_call: TRBV12-3/TRBV12-4
j_call: TRBJ2-1
clone_size: few
d_call: .

cdr3_nt: TGCAGTGCTAGAAGACTAGCGGGAGGGTCCATCAATGAGCAGTTCTTC
cdr3_aa: CSARRLAGGSINEQFF
v_call: TRBV20-1
j_call: TRBJ2-1
clone_size: few
d_call: TRBD2

cdr3_nt: TGTGCCAGCAGTTGGGTGGCGCTGGGCGGGACCCAGTACTTC
cdr3_aa: CASSWVALGGTQYF
v_call: TRBV28
j_call: TRBJ2-5
clone_size: .
d_call: .

cdr3_nt: TGTGCCAGCAGTCCCCAGGTAGGGGCGGAGGGCCATGAGCAGTTCTTC
cdr3_aa: CASSPQVGAEGHEQFF
v_call: TRBV12-3/TRBV12-4
j_call: TRBJ2-1
clone_size: many
d_call: .

cdr3_nt: TGTGCCAGCAGCCTAGCGGGACAAGGAGGGGAGCTGTTTTTT
cdr3_aa: CASSLAGQGGELFF
v_call: TRBV11-2
j_call: TRBJ2-2
clone_size: .
d_call: TRBD2

cdr3_nt: TGCGCCAGCAGTCCGACGGGGGGGCAGAATGAAAAACTGTTTTTT
cdr3_aa: CASSPTGGQNEKLFF
v_call: TRBV5-1
j_call: TRBJ1-4
clone_size: .
d_call: .

cdr3_nt: TGTGCCAGCAGCTTAGTGGCCAATAGAGAGACCCAGTACTTC
cdr3_aa: CASSLVANRETQYF
v_call: TRBV7-8
j_call: TRBJ2-5
clone_size: .
d_call: .

cdr3_nt: TGTGCCAGCAGCCACGACAGGGCACGGTATAATTCACCCCTCCACTTT
cdr3_aa: CASSHDRARYNSPLHF
v_call: TRBV3-1
j_call: TRBJ1-6
clone_size: few
d_call: TRBD1

cdr3_nt: TGCGCCAGCAGCTTGTTGCAGGGGGGCACAGATACGCAGTATTTT
cdr3_aa: CASSLLQGGTDTQYF
v_call: TRBV5-1
j_call: TRBJ2-3
clone_size: many
d_call: TRBD1

cdr3_nt: TGTGCCAGCAGTTTATGGACTAGCGGCGTCAACAATGAGCAGTTCTTC
cdr3_aa: CASSLWTSGVNNEQFF
v_call: TRBV12-3/TRBV12-4
j_call: TRBJ2-1
clone_size: many
d_call: TRBD2

cdr3_nt: TGTGCCAGCAGCTGGACGGCAACTAATGAAAAACTGTTTTTT
cdr3_aa: CASSWTATNEKLFF
v_call: TRBV6-1
j_call: TRBJ1-4
clone_size: many
d_call: .

cdr3_nt: TGTGCCAGCAGCCAAGATGTAGGAGGAGGGGGCTACACCTTC
cdr3_aa: CASSQDVGGGGYTF
v_call: TRBV4-2
j_call: TRBJ1-2
clone_size: many
d_call: .

cdr3_nt: TGCAGCACCCGCGCCGGGGGCCAGGGGAACGAGCAGTACTTC
cdr3_aa: CSTRAGGQGNEQYF
v_call: TRBV29-1
j_call: TRBJ2-7
clone_size: few
d_call: .

cdr3_nt: TGTGCCAGTGACAAGGGGGATCAGCCCCAGCATTTT
cdr3_aa: CASDKGDQPQHF
v_call: TRBV7-9
j_call: TRBJ1-5
clone_size: many
d_call: .

cdr3_nt: TGTGCCAGCAGTCGGACAGGGGCGGGCTACACCTTC
cdr3_aa: CASSRTGAGYTF
v_call: TRBV28
j_call: TRBJ1-2
clone_size: few
d_call: TRBD1

cdr3_nt: TGCGCCAGCAGCTTGGCCAGGGGAGGCACAGATACGCAGTATTTT
cdr3_aa: CASSLARGGTDTQYF
v_call: TRBV5-1
j_call: TRBJ2-3
clone_size: .
d_call: .

cdr3_nt: TGTGCCTGGAGAGGCAGTTCTAATGAAAAACTGTTTTTT
cdr3_aa: CAWRGSSNEKLFF
v_call: TRBV30
j_call: TRBJ1-4
clone_size: .
d_call: .

cdr3_nt: TGCGCCAGCAGCTTGACAGGGCCCCCCTCTGGGGCCAACGTCCTGACTTTC
cdr3_aa: CASSLTGPPSGANVLTF
v_call: TRBV5-1
j_call: TRBJ2-6
clone_size: .
d_call: .

cdr3_nt: TGTGCCAGCAGCCAGACAACAGGGCTGCATGAAAAACTGTTTTTT
cdr3_aa: CASSQTTGLHEKLFF
v_call: TRBV12-3/TRBV12-4
j_call: TRBJ1-4
clone_size: many
d_call: .

cdr3_nt: TGTGCCAGCACCAACCAGGGAAATCAGCCCCAGCATTTT
cdr3_aa: CASTNQGNQPQHF
v_call: TRBV6-2/TRBV6-3
j_call: TRBJ1-5
clone_size: few
d_call: .

cdr3_nt: TGTGCCATCAGGGAGGGGACCAACACCGGGGAGCTGTTTTTT
cdr3_aa: CAIREGTNTGELFF
v_call: TRBV10-3
j_call: TRBJ2-2
clone_size: few
d_call: .

cdr3_nt: TGTGCCAGCTCACCAACGACAGAGGGGGACGAGCAGTACTTC
cdr3_aa: CASSPTTEGDEQYF
v_call: TRBV18
j_call: TRBJ2-7
clone_size: many
d_call: .

cdr3_nt: TGTGCCAGCAGTTTGGGAGGGTCCGCGGAAAAACTGTTTTTT
cdr3_aa: CASSLGGSAEKLFF
v_call: TRBV28
j_call: TRBJ1-4
clone_size: many
d_call: .

cdr3_nt: TGTGCCAGCAGTGATGGAGGGTTCGAGCAGTACTTC
cdr3_aa: CASSDGGFEQYF
v_call: TRBV25-1
j_call: TRBJ2-7
clone_size: few
d_call: .

cdr3_nt: TGTGCCAGCAGTTTTCTCTACGAGCAGTACTTC
cdr3_aa: CASSFLYEQYF
v_call: TRBV28
j_call: TRBJ2-7
clone_size: many
d_call: .

cdr3_nt: TGTGCCAGCAGTCCGGGACTAGCGGCCTACAATGAGCAGTTCTTC
cdr3_aa: CASSPGLAAYNEQFF
v_call: TRBV25-1
j_call: TRBJ2-1
clone_size: many
d_call: TRBD2

cdr3_nt: TGTGCCACCGGTGACAGGGACCTTGAAGCTTTCTTT
cdr3_aa: CATGDRDLEAFF
v_call: TRBV6-6
j_call: TRBJ1-1
clone_size: .
d_call: TRBD1

cdr3_nt: TGTGCCAGCAGTTACTGGATGCAGGGTAGGAGTACTGAAGCTTTCTTT
cdr3_aa: CASSYWMQGRSTEAFF
v_call: TRBV6-5
j_call: TRBJ1-1
clone_size: many
d_call: .